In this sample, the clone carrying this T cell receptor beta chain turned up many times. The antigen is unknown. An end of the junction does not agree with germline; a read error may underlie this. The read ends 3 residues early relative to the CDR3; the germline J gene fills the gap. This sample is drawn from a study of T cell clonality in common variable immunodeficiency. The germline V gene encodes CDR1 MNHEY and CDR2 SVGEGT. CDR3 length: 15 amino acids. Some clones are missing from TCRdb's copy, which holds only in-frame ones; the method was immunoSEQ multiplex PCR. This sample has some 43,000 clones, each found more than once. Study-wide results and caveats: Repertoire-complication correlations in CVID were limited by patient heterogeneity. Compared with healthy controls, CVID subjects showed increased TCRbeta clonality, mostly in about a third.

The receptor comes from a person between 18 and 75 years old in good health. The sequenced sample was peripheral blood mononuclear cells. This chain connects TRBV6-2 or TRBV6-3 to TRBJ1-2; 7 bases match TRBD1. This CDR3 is CASSYPTTGWHGYTF. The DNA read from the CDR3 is TGTGCCAGCAGTTACCCAACGACAGGGTGGCATGGT.